Each of the 28 T cell receptor beta chains below was sequenced from the same sample in a study of cytomegalovirus exposure and HLA in healthy donors. Sequenced by immunoSEQ multiplex PCR; TCRdb stores in-frame clones only, minus some. The sample carries more than 45,000 clones, nearly 90% recorded once. Sequencing was performed on PBMCs. These receptors were obtained from a woman under 30 in good health and CMV-seronegative.

CDR3 loop: CASSADRRVETQYF. CDR3 DNA sequence: TGTGCCAGCAGCGCGGACAGGAGGGTAGAGACCCAGTACTTC. The J gene is TRBJ2-5, the V gene TRBV5-4; D is possibly TRBD1 (7 bases). Germline CDR1 SGHNT, CDR2 YYREEE (reference sequence). V lost 4 bases, J lost 4 bases, and 14 bases lay in between. This CDR3 region has 14 residues. Full variable domain (outside the CDR3, taken from reference TRBV5-4 and TRBJ2-5): ETGVTQSPTHLIKTRGQQVTLRCSSQSGHNTVSWYQQALGQGPQFIFQYYREEENGRGNFPPRFSGLQFPNYSSELNVNALELDDSALYLCASSADRRVETQYFGPGTRLLVL.

The J gene is TRBJ2-5, the V gene TRBV9; 9 positions agree with TRBD2. V shed 2 bases and J 4 bases; nucleotides not matched to a gene: 6. The CDR3 is 15 residues long. Germline CDR1 SGDLS, CDR2 YYNGEE. CDR3 sequence reads: CASSVSGGAPETQYF. For the CDR3, the DNA is TGTGCCAGCAGCGTTAGCGGGGGAGCCCCAGAGACCCAGTACTTC. Full variable domain (rest looked up from reference TRBV9 and TRBJ2-5): DSGVTQTPKHLITATGQRVTLRCSPRSGDLSVYWYQQSLDQGLQFLIQYYNGEERAKGNILERFSAQQFPDLHSELNLSSLELGDSALYFCASSVSGGAPETQYFGPGTRLLVL.

The sample holds one count of this clone. The chain carries TRBV29-1 and TRBJ2-7; 10 bases map to TRBD2. The CDR3 contains 15 residues. The J segment lost 2 bases and the V segment lost 5 bases, leaving 9 bases of the junction unmatched. Germline assignment: CDR1 SQVTM and CDR2 ANQGSEA. The DNA for the CDR3 is TGCAGCGTTTTTTCCTGGACTAGCGGCACCTACGAGCAGTACTTC. Amino acid sequence: CSVFSWTSGTYEQYF.

This clone was seen a few times. The V gene is TRBV6-5, the J gene TRBJ2-7; 9 positions match TRBD1. Germline lookup yields CDR1 MNHEY and CDR2 SVGAGI. The CDR3 has 14 amino acids. As DNA, the CDR3 is TGTGTGGTAGGCCGGGACAGGGTAACCTACGAGCAGTACTTC. This codes for CVVGRDRVTYEQYF.

On this clone itself: At one end, the junction sequence differs from germline, possibly due to a read error. The gene calls are TRBV7-9 and TRBJ1-1, with 8 positions matching TRBD1. The CDR3 consists of 12 residues. CDR1 is SEHNR, CDR2 FQNEAQ, per germline (reference sequence). The CDR3 nucleotides read TGTGCCAGCAGCTCACAGGGACAGGACTACCTCTTT. This translates into CASSSQGQDYLF.

The chain joins TRBV28 to TRBJ2-5; 7 bases are a match to TRBD2. This CDR3 is built from 15 residues. Germline assignment: CDR1 MDHEN and CDR2 SYDVKM. After removal of 6 bases from V and 0 bases from J, the junction contained 7 bases not matched to a gene. CDR3 sequence (DNA): TGTGCCAGCAGACAAGCGGGGTTGTACCAAGAGACCCAGTACTTC. It is translated as CASRQAGLYQETQYF.

This clone was counted once. The rearrangement uses TRBV28 and TRBJ1-1; D is uncertain. The CDR3 totals 13 residues. CDR1 MDHEN and CDR2 SYDVKM come from the germline V gene. Trimming left V 3 bases short and J 1 base short, with 6 bases between. The CDR3 nucleotides read TGTGCCAGCAGTTTGGCGGGGAACACTGAAGCTTTCTTT. Protein sequence: CASSLAGNTEAFF.

The chain links TRBV5-6 to TRBJ2-4, with 8 bases fitting TRBD2. The CDR3 extends over 17 amino acids. V gave up 2 bases and J gave up 1 base; unmatched junction bases: 8. Germline CDR1 is SGHDT and CDR2 is YYEEEE. CDR3 sequence reads: CASSLEVSGVAKNIQYF. In DNA, the CDR3 is TGTGCCAGCAGCTTAGAGGTTAGCGGGGTTGCCAAAAACATTCAGTACTTC.

CDR3 sequence: CASSLGGGRAGTEAFF. The CDR3 DNA reads TGCGCCAGCAGCTTGGGCGGGGGCCGGGCGGGCACTGAAGCTTTCTTT. V and J are TRBV5-1 and TRBJ1-1; maybe TRBD1 (6 bases). This CDR3 contains 16 residues. The germline V and J ends were trimmed by 0 bases and 4 bases, with 16 bases remaining between them. The germline gives CDR1 SGHRS, CDR2 YFSETQ.

The chain links TRBV21-1 to TRBJ2-3; TRBD2, the table's D call, was not compared with the DNA. TRBV21-1 constitutes a pseudogene. The CDR3 extends over 14 amino acids. CDR3 in DNA: TGTGCCAGCGCGGGACTAGCGGGAGTAGATACGCAGTATTTT. It codes for CASAGLAGVDTQYF.

The V gene is TRBV15, the J gene TRBJ2-5; 9 bases line up with TRBD1. Germline V gene data show CDR1 as LNHNV and CDR2 as YYDKDF (reference sequence). Germline trimming cut 5 bases from V and 4 bases from J; bases unmatched to any gene: 5. The CDR3 loop spans 14 amino acids. In nucleotides, the CDR3 is TGTGCCACCAGCGCGAACAGGGGGCCAGAGACCCAGTACTTC. Translation gives CATSANRGPETQYF.

The CDR3 spells CASSDSRGTASNEQFF. In nucleotides, the CDR3 is TGTGCCAGCAGTGACTCGAGGGGGACAGCAAGCAATGAGCAGTTCTTC. V gene TRBV6-4 combines with J gene TRBJ2-1; 7 nucleotides match TRBD1. V dropped 0 bases and J dropped 6; count of bases not matched to a gene: 8. Germline assignment: CDR1 MRHNA and CDR2 SNTAGT. The CDR3 spans 16 residues.

Note on this clone: The same CDR3 is also encoded by other DNA sequences in this sample. This sequence joins TRBV5-6 and TRBJ2-5; 7 positions match TRBD1. Germline V gene sequence: CDR1 SGHDT, CDR2 YYEEEE. Trimming took 1 base from V and 7 from J; bases not matched to a gene: 7. The CDR3 consists of 14 residues. The CDR3 protein is CASSLQGVPGTQYF. CDR3 coding DNA: TGTGCCAGCAGCTTGCAGGGGGTACCGGGGACCCAGTACTTC.

This chain connects TRBV5-4 to TRBJ2-7, with 11 bases aligning to TRBD2. Trimming at V came to 5 bases and at J to 7 bases, leaving 8 bases not matched to a gene. The CDR3 loop spans 14 amino acids. CDR1 is SGHNT, CDR2 YYREEE, per germline (reference sequence). The CDR3 bases are TGTGCCAGCAGAACGATTAGCGGGGGGGGTGAGCAGTACTTC. Translated: CASRTISGGGEQYF. Looking up the rest from reference TRBV5-4 and TRBJ2-7 gives the full variable domain: ETGVTQSPTHLIKTRGQQVTLRCSSQSGHNTVSWYQQALGQGPQFIFQYYREEENGRGNFPPRFSGLQFPNYSSELNVNALELDDSALYLCASRTISGGGEQYFGPGTRLTVT.

The rearrangement uses TRBV30 and TRBJ2-7; the match to TRBD2 covers 13 bases. V dropped 2 bases and J dropped 6; count of bases not matched to a gene: 4. Germline V CDR1 and CDR2: GTSNPN, SVGIG (reference sequence). This CDR3 is built from 14 residues. The CDR3 coding sequence is TGTGCCTGGAGTCCGGGACTAGCGGGATCCGAGCAGTACTTC. Its protein is CAWSPGLAGSEQYF.

This chain links TRBV30 with TRBJ2-3, with D tentatively TRBD2 (5 bases). V lost 2 bases and J 0 bases, leaving 6 bases between the germline ends. The CDR3 is 13 residues long. Germline-derived CDR1 and CDR2 are GTSNPN and SVGIG (reference sequence). CDR3 in amino acids: CAWSSGSTDTQYF. Written as DNA, the CDR3 is TGTGCCTGGAGTAGCGGTAGCACAGATACGCAGTATTTT. The full variable domain, rest sourced from reference TRBV30 and TRBJ2-3, is SQTIHQWPATLVQPVGSPLSLECTVEGTSNPNLYWYRQAAGRGLQLLFYSVGIGQISSEVPQNLSASRPQDRQFILSSKKLLLSDSGFYLCAWSSGSTDTQYFGPGTRLTVL.

This clone is a singleton in its sample. The chain recombines TRBV2 with TRBJ1-5; 10 bases are shared with TRBD1. Germline CDR1 is SNHLY and CDR2 is FYNNEI. CDR3 length equals 15 residues. V shed 8 bases and J 2 bases; nucleotides not matched to a gene: 6. The CDR3 coding sequence is TGTGCCAGCTCGGATGGACAGGGGGGCAATCAGCCCCAGCATTTT. Translated, it gives CASSDGQGGNQPQHF.

The genes are TRBV19 and TRBJ2-3; D call uncertain. V shed 6 bases and J shed 3 bases, with 13 bases lying between them. Per the germline V gene, CDR1 is LNHDA and CDR2 is SQIVND (reference sequence). CDR3 length equals 14 residues. CDR3 sequence (DNA): TGTGCCAGTAGCCGTGGTACCGAGACAGATACGCAGTATTTT. Translating gives CASSRGTETDTQYF.

The chain carries TRBV15 and TRBJ1-5; D remains ambiguous. CDR3 size: 12 residues. CDR1 and CDR2 (germline): LNHNV, YYDKDF (reference sequence). Trimming took 4 bases from V and 10 from J, leaving 11 bases between them. This CDR3 reads CATSTAEGPQHF. The DNA for the CDR3 is TGTGCCACCAGCACGGCAGAGGGTCCCCAGCATTTT. The full variable domain, in which reference TRBV15 and TRBJ1-5 provide the parts outside the CDR3, is DAMVIQNPRYQVTQFGKPVTLSCSQTLNHNVMYWYQQKSSQAPKLLFHYYDKDFNNEADTPDNFQSRRPNTSFCFLDIRSPGLGDTAMYLCATSTAEGPQHFGDGTRLSIL.

V and J are TRBV7-2 and TRBJ2-4; 12 positions agree with TRBD2. After removal of 0 bases from V and 8 bases from J, the junction contained 8 bases not matched to a gene. This CDR3 has 17 amino acids. CDR1 SGHTA and CDR2 FQGNSA come from the germline V gene. CDR3 nucleotides: TGTGCCAGCAGCTTAGCGTGGGCTAGCGGGAGGGGAGACATTCAGTACTTC. This encodes CASSLAWASGRGDIQYF.

This rearrangement joins TRBV5-1 to TRBJ2-1; weak D call: TRBD2 (5 bases). The CDR3 extends over 15 amino acids. Germline V lookup: CDR1 SGHRS, CDR2 YFSETQ. Trimming removed 4 bases from V and 2 bases from J, with 13 bases in between. The CDR3 loop is CASSVTRSPYNEQFF. DNA for the CDR3: TGCGCCAGCAGCGTAACTAGGAGTCCCTACAATGAGCAGTTCTTC. Variable domain in full (rest from reference TRBV5-1 and TRBJ2-1): KAGVTQTPRYLIKTRGQQVTLSCSPISGHRSVSWYQQTPGQGLQFLFEYFSETQRNKGNFPGRFSGRQFSNSRSEMNVSTLELGDSALYLCASSVTRSPYNEQFFGPGTRLTVL.

Only a few counts were recorded for this clone. The chain has TRBV9 and TRBJ1-3; TRBD1 is a possible D gene (6 bases). Per the germline V gene, CDR1 is SGDLS and CDR2 is YYNGEE. The V end was cut by 0 bases, the J end by 7 bases, with 17 bases between. This CDR3 has 16 amino acids. CDR3 nucleotides: TGTGCCAGCAGCGTAGCGGGGTCCAGGGGTTCGAACACCATATATTTT. It codes for CASSVAGSRGSNTIYF.

The chain has TRBV4-3 and TRBJ2-5; 8 bases are a match to TRBD2. The germline V gene encodes CDR1 LGHNA and CDR2 YSLEER. V lost 0 bases, J lost 5 bases, and 11 bases stayed unmatched. This CDR3 has 17 residues. This CDR3 is CASSQDLVAGGGETQYF. The CDR3 DNA is TGCGCCAGCAGCCAAGATCTAGTGGCGGGAGGAGGGGAGACCCAGTACTTC.

This rearrangement joins TRBV5-1 to TRBJ2-1, with 10 bases aligning to TRBD2. There are 16 residues in the CDR3. With V trimmed by 0 bases and J by 2 bases, 2 bases remained unmatched. Per germline, CDR1 SGHRS and CDR2 YFSETQ. The chain's CDR3 is CASSLASGGAYNEQFF. The CDR3 DNA reads TGCGCCAGCAGCTTGGCCAGCGGGGGGGCCTACAATGAGCAGTTCTTC. The full variable domain, with the rest looked up from reference TRBV5-1 and TRBJ2-1, is KAGVTQTPRYLIKTRGQQVTLSCSPISGHRSVSWYQQTPGQGLQFLFEYFSETQRNKGNFPGRFSGRQFSNSRSEMNVSTLELGDSALYLCASSLASGGAYNEQFFGPGTRLTVL.

This rearrangement joins TRBV6-1 to TRBJ1-5, with unresolved D. V lost 4 bases and J lost 7, with 11 bases in between. The germline gives CDR1 MNHNS, CDR2 SASEGT. The CDR3 length is 13 residues. The CDR3 sequence is CASSVLAGQPQHF. Written as DNA, the CDR3 is TGTGCCAGCAGTGTCTTGGCGGGGCAGCCCCAGCATTTT.

V is TRBV7-2 and J is TRBJ2-3; the match to TRBD2 covers 10 bases. The CDR3 has 18 residues. The germline CDR1 and CDR2 sequences are SGHTA and FQGNSA. V shed 2 bases, J shed 1 base, and the junction held 9 bases outside the gene matches. CDR3 coding DNA: TGTGCCAGCAGCTTACACGAGAAACTAGCGGGACGCACAGATACGCAGTATTTT. Translation: CASSLHEKLAGRTDTQYF.

This clone was detected only once. The chain links TRBV5-4 to TRBJ2-3; 12 nucleotides match TRBD2. With V trimmed by 2 bases and J by 2 bases, 9 bases remained unmatched. Germline CDR1 is SGHNT and CDR2 is YYREEE (reference sequence). The CDR3 runs to 18 residues. The CDR3 nucleotides are TGTGCCAGCAGCTTCTTATTGACTAGCGGGGGTACCACAGATACGCAGTATTTT. Amino acids: CASSFLLTSGGTTDTQYF. Full variable domain (missing parts from reference TRBV5-4 and TRBJ2-3): ETGVTQSPTHLIKTRGQQVTLRCSSQSGHNTVSWYQQALGQGPQFIFQYYREEENGRGNFPPRFSGLQFPNYSSELNVNALELDDSALYLCASSFLLTSGGTTDTQYFGPGTRLTVL.

Written as DNA, the CDR3 is TGCGCCAGCAGCTTGGGGAGCGCCTCGCAAAATACGCAGTATTTT. Its protein is CASSLGSASQNTQYF. The chain carries TRBV5-1 and TRBJ2-3; no clear D. Trimming shortened V by 0 bases and J by 7 bases, and 15 bases separated the two germline ends. The V gene's germline CDR1 is SGHRS and CDR2 YFSETQ. The CDR3 spans 15 residues.